The 16 T cell receptor beta chains presented below share a single source sample, sequenced in a study of CD8+CD57+ T cells in acquired aplastic anemia. Genomic DNA, serving as template, underwent TCR beta VDJ and CDR3 profiling. TCRdb re-analysed the reads in MiXCR, keeping a single row per CDR3 protein. The sample lists just over 450,000 distinct CDR3 sequences; around a third were seen once. For sequencing, patients were chosen who had shown expansion of CD8+CD57+ cells by flow cytometry. Input material: sorted CD4+, CD8+, or CD8+CD57+ T cells (not recorded which) from PBMCs. Receptors were obtained from a human donor with aplastic anemia.

There are a few counts of this clonotype. The J gene is TRBJ2-5, the V gene TRBV7-8; D is possibly TRBD1 (6 bases). Trimming shortened V by 3 bases and J by 5 bases, and 10 bases separated the two germline ends. Germline-derived CDR1 and CDR2 are SGHVS and FQNEAQ. CDR3 length: 13 residues. DNA for the CDR3: TGTGCCAGCAGCTTTTACAGGGACGAGACCCAGTACTTC. The encoded protein is CASSFYRDETQYF.

The chain is built from TRBV6-1 and TRBJ2-4, with D perhaps assigned TRBD1 or TRBD2 (5 bases each). Germline CDR1 MNHNS, CDR2 SASEGT. V was shortened by 7 bases and J by 6 bases, with 10 bases between the two germline ends. This CDR3 has 12 amino acids. The CDR3 DNA follows: TGTGCCAGCACGAGGGGAACAAACATTCAGTACTTC. Its translation: CASTRGTNIQYF.

This clonotype has only one observation. The chain couples TRBV2 to TRBJ2-7; TRBD1 might be the D (5 bases). The CDR3 is 13 amino acids. Germline lookup yields CDR1 SNHLY and CDR2 FYNNEI. The V end was cut by 6 bases, the J end by 0 bases, with 9 bases between. In DNA form, the CDR3 reads TGTGCCAGCAGAGGACATAGCTCCTACGAGCAGTACTTC. Translation: CASRGHSSYEQYF.

This clonotype was picked up a small number of times. This chain uses TRBV6-1 with TRBJ1-2, with 7 positions matching TRBD1. The CDR3 runs 13 residues. Germline V CDR1 and CDR2: MNHNS, SASEGT. V shed 1 base and J 7 bases; nucleotides not matched to a gene: 3. The CDR3: CASSEDRGFGYTF. The CDR3 nucleotides are TGTGCCAGCAGTGAAGACAGGGGCTTTGGCTACACCTTC.

This rearrangement joins TRBV11-2 to TRBJ1-2, with 8 bases fitting TRBD1. Germline CDR1 is SGHAT and CDR2 is FQNNGV. This CDR3 region has 16 residues. Unmatched junction bases numbered 12, after V lost 5 bases and J lost 4 bases. The CDR3 here is CASSQLTGAFPYGYTF. The CDR3 bases are TGTGCCAGCAGCCAATTGACAGGGGCCTTTCCCTATGGCTACACCTTC.

This clonotype appeared a few times. One end of the junction varies from germline; a read error may be responsible. The genes are TRBV10-3 and TRBJ1-1; no definite D call. From germline, CDR1 is ENHRY and CDR2 SYGVKD. This CDR3 contains 14 residues. CDR3 residues: CDISESRAGTEAFF. The CDR3 bases are TGTGACATCAGTGAGTCAAGGGCGGGCACTGAAGCTTTCTTT.

Many counts were recorded for this clonotype. The chain has TRBV7-2 and TRBJ2-7; TRBD1 matches at 7 bases. There are 12 residues in the CDR3. Looked up from germline, CDR1 is SGHTA and CDR2 is FQGNSA. Germline trimming cut 6 bases from V and 7 bases from J; bases unmatched to any gene: 6. CDR3 nucleotide sequence: TGTGCCAGCAGGACAGGGTCGAGAGAGCAGTACTTC. It encodes CASRTGSREQYF.

This clonotype was recorded at least ten times. The V call is TRBV7-2, the J call TRBJ2-7; D call uncertain. The CDR3 contains 14 residues. V lost 6 bases and J lost 7, with 19 bases in between. Germline V gene sequence: CDR1 SGHTA, CDR2 FQGNSA. The CDR3 loop is CASSYVVGSSEQYF. CDR3 bases: TGTGCCAGCAGTTACGTAGTGGGGTCATCTGAGCAGTACTTC. Supplemented by reference TRBV7-2 and TRBJ2-7, the full variable domain reads GAGVSQSPSNKVTEKGKDVELRCDPISGHTALYWYRQSLGQGLEFLIYFQGNSAPDKSGLPSDRFSAERTGGSVSTLTIQRTQQEDSAVYLCASSYVVGSSEQYFGPGTRLTVT.

This chain connects TRBV6-1 to TRBJ1-5, with unresolved D. Trimming removed 6 bases from V and 0 bases from J, with 12 bases in between. Germline values: CDR1 MNHNS, CDR2 SASEGT. This CDR3 contains 15 residues. Here the CDR3 reads CASRPGPNSNQPQHF. The CDR3 nucleotides are TGTGCCAGCAGGCCAGGACCAAATAGCAATCAGCCCCAGCATTTT.

About this clonotype: A much more abundant neighbour one base away suggests this may be a read error. The chain recombines TRBV6-2 or TRBV6-3 with TRBJ1-5, with D unclear. CDR3 length: 14 residues. The germline gives CDR1 MNHEY, CDR2 SVGEGT. Trimming stripped 5 bases from V and 3 bases from J, with 11 bases between. The CDR3 spells CASSPATVNQPQHF. In DNA form, the CDR3 reads TGTGCCAGCAGTCCCGCGACGGTCAATCAGCCCCAGCATTTT.

This clonotype has ten or more counts. The chain is built from TRBV24-1 and TRBJ2-5, with D perhaps TRBD1 (5 bases). Trimming took off 4 bases at V and 1 base at J, with 9 bases between the two ends. From germline, CDR1 is KGHDR and CDR2 SFDVKD. This CDR3 contains 14 residues. The CDR3 DNA follows: TGTGCCACCAGTGAGGTGGGGCCCCAAGAGACCCAGTACTTC. The encoded protein is CATSEVGPQETQYF.

The chain is built from TRBV2 and TRBJ2-3; D ambiguous. Trimming shortened V by 8 bases and J by 2 bases, and 8 bases separated the two germline ends. The germline gives CDR1 SNHLY, CDR2 FYNNEI. The CDR3 consists of 12 residues. CDR3 loop: CASGVNTDTQYF. The CDR3 nucleotides read TGTGCCAGCGGTGTTAACACAGATACGCAGTATTTT.

This clonotype occurred many times. The chain couples TRBV15 to TRBJ1-4; D possibly corresponds to TRBD1 (5 bases). The germline V gene has CDR1 LNHNV and CDR2 YYDKDF (reference sequence). The CDR3 totals 15 residues. Trimming shortened V by 3 bases and J by 4 bases, and 12 bases separated the two germline ends. The CDR3 is CATSSLPGDNEKLFF. The CDR3 nucleotides read TGTGCCACCAGCAGCCTACCGGGGGATAATGAAAAACTGTTTTTT.

V usage is TRBV12-3 or TRBV12-4 and J usage is TRBJ2-7; 14 nucleotides match TRBD2. The V segment lost 3 bases and the J segment 8 bases; nucleotides outside the gene matches: 9. The CDR3 totals 16 residues. The DNA of the CDR3 is TGTGCCAGCAGTTTGGGACTAGCGGGAGCCCTTGATCAGCAGTACTTC. Its translation is CASSLGLAGALDQQYF.

This clonotype was found a few times. V is TRBV5-1 and J is TRBJ1-3, with no clear D. Per germline, CDR1 SGHRS and CDR2 YFSETQ. V gave up 0 bases and J gave up 7 bases, with 8 bases separating them. The CDR3 sequence is 13 residues long. CDR3 loop: CASSLDHGNTIYF. The CDR3 coding sequence is TGCGCCAGCAGCTTGGACCATGGGAACACCATATATTTT.

The chain joins TRBV7-2 to TRBJ1-4; 8 positions match TRBD1. Germline V gene sequence: CDR1 SGHTA, CDR2 FQGNSA. The CDR3 is 15 residues long. The V and J ends lost 5 bases and 4 bases, in that order; junction bases with no gene match: 6. CDR3 sequence: CASSPGQGFNEKLFF. In nucleotides, the CDR3 is TGTGCCAGCAGCCCCGGACAGGGCTTTAATGAAAAACTGTTTTTT.